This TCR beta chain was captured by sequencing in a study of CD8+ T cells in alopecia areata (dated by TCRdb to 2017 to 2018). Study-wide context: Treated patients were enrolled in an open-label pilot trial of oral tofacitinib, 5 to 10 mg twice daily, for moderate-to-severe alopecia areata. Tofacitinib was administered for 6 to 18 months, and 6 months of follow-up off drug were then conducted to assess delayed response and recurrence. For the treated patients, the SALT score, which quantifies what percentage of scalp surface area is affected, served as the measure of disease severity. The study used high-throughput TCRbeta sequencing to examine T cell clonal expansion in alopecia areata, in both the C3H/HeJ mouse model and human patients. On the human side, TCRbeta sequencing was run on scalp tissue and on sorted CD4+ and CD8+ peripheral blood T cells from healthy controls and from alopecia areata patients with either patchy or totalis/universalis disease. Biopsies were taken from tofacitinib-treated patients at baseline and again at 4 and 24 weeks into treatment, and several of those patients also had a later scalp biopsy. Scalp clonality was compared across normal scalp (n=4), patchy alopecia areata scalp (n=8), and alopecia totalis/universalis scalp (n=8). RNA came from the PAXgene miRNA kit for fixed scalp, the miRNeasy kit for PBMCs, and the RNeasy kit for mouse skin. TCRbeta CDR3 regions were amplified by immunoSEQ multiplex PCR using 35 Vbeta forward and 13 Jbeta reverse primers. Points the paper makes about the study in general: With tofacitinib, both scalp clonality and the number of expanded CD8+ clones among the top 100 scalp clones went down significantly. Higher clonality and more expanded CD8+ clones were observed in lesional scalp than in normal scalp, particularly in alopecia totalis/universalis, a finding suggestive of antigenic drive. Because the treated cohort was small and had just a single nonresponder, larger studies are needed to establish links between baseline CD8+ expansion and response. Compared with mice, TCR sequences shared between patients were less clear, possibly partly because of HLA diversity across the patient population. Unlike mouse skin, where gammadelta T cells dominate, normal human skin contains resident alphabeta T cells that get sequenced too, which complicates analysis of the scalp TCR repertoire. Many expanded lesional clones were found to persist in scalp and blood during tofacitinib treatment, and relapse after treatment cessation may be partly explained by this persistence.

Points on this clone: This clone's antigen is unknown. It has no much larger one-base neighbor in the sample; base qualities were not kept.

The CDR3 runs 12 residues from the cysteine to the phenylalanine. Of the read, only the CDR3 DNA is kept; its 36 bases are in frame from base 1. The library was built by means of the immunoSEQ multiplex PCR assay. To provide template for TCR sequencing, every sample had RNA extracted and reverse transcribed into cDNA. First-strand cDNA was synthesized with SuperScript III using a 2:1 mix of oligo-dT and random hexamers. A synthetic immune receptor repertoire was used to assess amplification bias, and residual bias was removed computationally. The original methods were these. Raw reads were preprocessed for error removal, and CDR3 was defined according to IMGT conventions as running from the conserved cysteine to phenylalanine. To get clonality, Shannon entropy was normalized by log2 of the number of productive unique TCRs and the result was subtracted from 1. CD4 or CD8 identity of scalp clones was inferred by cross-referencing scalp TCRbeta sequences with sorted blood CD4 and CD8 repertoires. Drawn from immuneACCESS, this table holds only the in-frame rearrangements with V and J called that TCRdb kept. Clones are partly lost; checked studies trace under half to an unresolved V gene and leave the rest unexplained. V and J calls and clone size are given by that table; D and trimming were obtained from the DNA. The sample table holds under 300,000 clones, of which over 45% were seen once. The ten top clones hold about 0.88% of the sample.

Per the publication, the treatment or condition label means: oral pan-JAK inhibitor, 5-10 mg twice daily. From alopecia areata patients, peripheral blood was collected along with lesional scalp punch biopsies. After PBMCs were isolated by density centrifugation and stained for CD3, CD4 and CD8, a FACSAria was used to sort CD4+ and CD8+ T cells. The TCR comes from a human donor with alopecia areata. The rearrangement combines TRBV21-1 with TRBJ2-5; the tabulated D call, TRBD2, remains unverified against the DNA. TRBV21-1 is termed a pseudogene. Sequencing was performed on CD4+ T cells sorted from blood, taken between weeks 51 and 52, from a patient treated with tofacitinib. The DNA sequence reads TGTGCCAGCAGACTAGCGGGGGAGACCCAGTACTTC. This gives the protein CASRLAGETQYF.